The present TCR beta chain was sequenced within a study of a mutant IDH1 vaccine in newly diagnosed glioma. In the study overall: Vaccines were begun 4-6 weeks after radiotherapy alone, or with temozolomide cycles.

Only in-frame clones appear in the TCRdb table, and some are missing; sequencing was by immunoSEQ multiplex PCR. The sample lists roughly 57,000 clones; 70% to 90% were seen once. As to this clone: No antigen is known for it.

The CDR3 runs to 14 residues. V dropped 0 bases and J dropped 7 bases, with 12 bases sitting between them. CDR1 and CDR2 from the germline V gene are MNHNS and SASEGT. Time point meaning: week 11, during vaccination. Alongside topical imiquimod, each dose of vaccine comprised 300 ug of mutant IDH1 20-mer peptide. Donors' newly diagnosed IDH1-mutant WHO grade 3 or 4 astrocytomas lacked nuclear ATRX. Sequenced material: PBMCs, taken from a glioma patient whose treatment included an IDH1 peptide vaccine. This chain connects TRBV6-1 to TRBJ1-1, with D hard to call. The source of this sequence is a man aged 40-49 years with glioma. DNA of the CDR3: TGTGCCAGCAGTGAAGCGTTCGCCAGCGGTGAAGCTTTCTTT. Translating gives CASSEAFASGEAFF.